This TCR beta chain was captured by sequencing in a study of T cells after yellow fever vaccination. Study-level results: There was a small share of clonotypes that showed up in both the CD4 and CD8 compartments.

They built TCR cDNA with 5'RACE template switching, a step that put in a universal primer site and UMIs. TCRdb fed the 5' RACE reads into MiXCR, producing one record per CDR3 protein. The table shows about 300,000 distinct CDR3 sequences, with under 9% occurring only once. In its sample, this clonotype was seen many times. Its antigen remains unidentified. The material sequenced was CD4+ T cells sorted from PBMCs, taken 5 days after the yellow fever booster vaccination. The TCR was taken from a man in his late teens or twenties who received the YFV17D yellow fever vaccine.

The CDR3 is CASSSPQNTEAFF. The CDR3 DNA reads as TGTGCCAGCAGCTCCCCACAGAACACTGAAGCTTTCTTT. The chain uses TRBV7-9 and TRBJ1-1; D gene unclear. The CDR3 loop spans 13 amino acids. Trimming left V 4 bases short and J 1 base short, with 7 bases between. CDR1 is SEHNR, CDR2 FQNEAQ, per germline (reference sequence).